These 23 T cell receptor beta chains originate from one sample sequenced in a study of cytomegalovirus exposure and HLA in healthy donors. The PCR used 60 Vbeta and 13 Jbeta primers. TCRdb's table, derived via immunoSEQ multiplex PCR, lists solely in-frame clones and lacks some. The sample shows under 200,000 clones, approximately 81% of them seen only once. The sample comprised PBMCs. The receptors were gathered from a woman aged 45-65 years in good health and CMV-seronegative.

This rearrangement joins TRBV28 to TRBJ2-7; D perhaps matches TRBD2 (5 bases). Per the germline V gene, CDR1 is MDHEN and CDR2 is SYDVKM. Between the trimmed V and J ends, which lost 5 bases and 0 bases, there was a span of 11 bases. CDR3 length: 14 residues. CDR3 nucleotides: TGTGCCAGCAGTGGGCCGGGGAGCTCCTACGAGCAGTACTTC. It is translated as CASSGPGSSYEQYF.

J is TRBJ2-1 and V is TRBV19; 7 nucleotides agree with TRBD2. Germline values: CDR1 LNHDA, CDR2 SQIVND (reference sequence). CDR3 length: 17 residues. V was clipped by 6 bases and J by 4 bases; unmatched bases: 15. The chain's CDR3 is CASSTPGRGGSYNEQFF. In DNA form, the CDR3 reads TGTGCCAGTAGCACCCCGGGACGGGGCGGGAGTTACAATGAGCAGTTCTTC.

This clone was counted once. The chain is built from TRBV28 and TRBJ2-7; maybe TRBD1 (5 bases). The CDR3 spans 15 residues. Germline-derived CDR1 and CDR2 are MDHEN and SYDVKM. V lost 5 bases and J 1 base, leaving 15 bases between the germline ends. The CDR3 region is CASSSQGTPSYEQYF. In DNA form, the CDR3 reads TGTGCCAGCAGTAGTCAGGGAACCCCTTCCTACGAGCAGTACTTC.

In DNA, the CDR3 is TGTGCCAGCAGCCCATCCATGAACACTGAAGCTTTCTTT. Its protein product is CASSPSMNTEAFF. The genes are TRBV7-9 and TRBJ1-1; no reliable D call. The ends were cut back, 5 bases at V and 0 bases at J, with 7 bases in the middle. This CDR3 is built from 13 residues. From germline, CDR1 is SEHNR and CDR2 FQNEAQ (reference sequence). Combining the CDR3 with reference TRBV7-9 and TRBJ1-1 gives the whole variable domain DTGVSQNPRHKITKRGQNVTFRCDPISEHNRLYWYRQTLGQGPEFLTYFQNEAQLEKSRLLSDRFSAERPKGSFSTLEIQRTEQGDSAMYLCASSPSMNTEAFFGQGTRLTVV.

V is TRBV4-1 and J is TRBJ1-2; D call uncertain. V lost 0 bases and J lost 2, with 10 bases in between. This CDR3 contains 15 residues. CDR1 and CDR2 (germline): MGHRA, YSYEKL. The CDR3 nucleotides read TGCGCCAGCAGCCAAGAAGTGCGGGTAAACTATGGCTACACCTTC. Its protein is CASSQEVRVNYGYTF.

This clone was seen a handful of times. This chain joins TRBV19 and TRBJ1-4; 9 nucleotides match TRBD1. Unmatched junction bases numbered 4, after V lost 3 bases and J lost 8 bases. The CDR3 extends over 14 amino acids. The germline CDR1 and CDR2 sequences are LNHDA and SQIVND (reference sequence). CDR3 loop: CASSIGTGKEKLFF. CDR3 DNA sequence: TGTGCCAGTAGTATTGGGACAGGGAAGGAAAAACTGTTTTTT.

This clone was picked up a small number of times. The chain combines TRBV15 with TRBJ1-5; tentatively, D is TRBD1 (5 bases). The germline V gene has CDR1 LNHNV and CDR2 YYDKDF (reference sequence). The CDR3 sequence is 17 residues long. The V gene lost 1 base and the J gene lost 0 bases, with 13 bases spanning the gap. The DNA of the CDR3 is TGTGCCACCAGCAGAGCAGGGCGCCTGTATAGCAATCAGCCCCAGCATTTT. This encodes CATSRAGRLYSNQPQHF.

This chain uses TRBV4-3 with TRBJ2-7; no definite D call. V lost 4 bases and J lost 6, with 13 bases in between. CDR3 length: 13 residues. CDR1 is LGHNA and CDR2 is YSLEER in the germline V gene. Written as DNA, the CDR3 is TGCGCCAGCAGCCTTCTGTACCTCGGCGAGCAGTACTTC. Protein sequence: CASSLLYLGEQYF.

This clone was detected only once. The rearrangement joins TRBV5-1 to TRBJ2-1, with a weak D call TRBD1 (8 bases). V was cut by 2 bases and J by 9 bases, with 12 bases left in between. This CDR3 comprises 13 residues. Looked up from germline, CDR1 is SGHRS and CDR2 is YFSETQ. CDR3 in DNA: TGCGCCAGCAGCTTACAGGGGGAGGGTGAGCAGTTCTTC. This gives the protein CASSLQGEGEQFF.

The CDR3 region has the DNA TGTGCCATTTGGGGGACAGTGTCGAATGGCTACACCTTC. Its translation: CAIWGTVSNGYTF. V and J are TRBV10-3 and TRBJ1-2; 7 positions match TRBD1. CDR1 and CDR2 from the germline V gene are ENHRY and SYGVKD. J gave up 6 bases and V 9 bases, and 10 bases lay outside the gene matches. CDR3 size: 13 residues.

Comment on this clone: Compared with germline, one end of the junction differs, possibly owing to a read error. The rearrangement uses TRBV9 and TRBJ2-3, with a possible D match to TRBD1 (6 bases). The germline V gene encodes CDR1 SGDLS and CDR2 YYNGEE. The CDR3 has 17 residues. CDR3 sequence: CASSVGGLPLSTDTRYF. The CDR3 DNA is TGTGCCAGCAGCGTAGGGGGGCTTCCTCTTAGCACAGATACGCGGTATTTT.

This chain connects TRBV15 to TRBJ2-1, with a weak D call TRBD1 (5 bases). From germline, CDR1 is LNHNV and CDR2 YYDKDF (reference sequence). The CDR3 totals 14 residues. Trimming left V 5 bases short and J 1 base short, with 9 bases between. In nucleotides, the CDR3 is TGTGCCACCAGCGGGGCAGGGTCCTACAATGAGCAGTTCTTC. Amino acids: CATSGAGSYNEQFF.

Note on this clone: This sample also contains other DNA sequences that code for the same CDR3. The rearrangement joins TRBV14 to TRBJ1-6; no definite D call. Trimming stripped 0 bases from V and 7 bases from J, with 7 bases between. From germline, CDR1 is SGHDN and CDR2 FVKESK. The CDR3 extends over 14 amino acids. CDR3 DNA: TGTGCCAGCAGCCAAGAAGCTCGCAATTCACCCCTCCACTTT. This codes for CASSQEARNSPLHF. The entire variable domain, with the rest obtained from reference TRBV14 and TRBJ1-6, is as follows: EAGVTQFPSHSVIEKGQTVTLRCDPISGHDNLYWYRRVMGKEIKFLLHFVKESKQDESGMPNNRFLAERTGGTYSTLKVQPAELEDSGVYFCASSQEARNSPLHFGNGTRLTVT.

The gene calls are TRBV7-6 and TRBJ2-2; maybe TRBD2 (5 bases). This CDR3 is 16 amino acids long. V was cut by 7 bases and J by 3 bases, with 18 bases left in between. Germline-derived CDR1 and CDR2 are SGHVS and FNYEAQ. The DNA of the CDR3 is TGTGCCAGCACCCTAACAGCCCAGAGGGACACCGGGGAGCTGTTTTTT. This encodes CASTLTAQRDTGELFF.

This CDR3 is CASKPGHGNQETQYF. The CDR3 DNA reads as TGTGCCAGCAAACCGGGACACGGGAATCAAGAGACCCAGTACTTC. The rearrangement joins TRBV7-3 to TRBJ2-5; D is possibly TRBD1 (6 bases). This CDR3 is 15 amino acids long. Germline V gene sequence: CDR1 SGHTA, CDR2 FQGTGA. V was trimmed by 7 bases and J by 2 bases, leaving 17 bases between them.

V gene TRBV6-1 combines with J gene TRBJ2-7, with a possible D match to TRBD2 (7 bases). Germline V lookup: CDR1 MNHNS, CDR2 SASEGT. The CDR3 is 15 amino acids. Between the trimmed V and J ends, which lost 2 bases and 0 bases, there was a span of 11 bases. CDR3 residues: CASSEWGGRSYEQYF. The CDR3 DNA follows: TGTGCCAGCAGTGAATGGGGGGGCCGCTCCTACGAGCAGTACTTC.

This rearrangement joins TRBV11-2 to TRBJ1-1; D is unclear. The CDR3 is 15 amino acids. Trimming removed 0 bases at V and 3 bases at J, with 11 bases between. The germline gives CDR1 SGHAT, CDR2 FQNNGV. This CDR3 is CASSLEPLRDTEAFF. The CDR3 coding sequence is TGTGCCAGCAGCTTAGAGCCCCTTCGAGACACTGAAGCTTTCTTT.

This clone has only one observation. One end of the junction fails to match germline, which may point to a read error. The V call is TRBV7-9, the J call TRBJ1-6; 10 bases map to TRBD1. The CDR3 extends over 15 amino acids. Germline V gene data show CDR1 as SEHNR and CDR2 as FQNEAQ (reference sequence). CDR3 sequence: CSSSLGGQGDSPLHF. The CDR3 region has the DNA TGTTCCAGCAGCTTAGGCGGACAGGGGGACTCACCCCTCCACTTT.

The chain carries TRBV11-2 and TRBJ2-5, with D perhaps TRBD2 (5 bases). The V and J ends lost 0 bases and 9 bases respectively, with 14 bases between them. Germline CDR1 and CDR2: SGHAT and FQNNGV. CDR3 size: 14 residues. The CDR3 nucleotides are TGTGCCAGCAGCTTAGACCTAATACTAGGTGCCCAGTACTTC. Protein sequence: CASSLDLILGAQYF. Full variable domain (rest looked up from reference TRBV11-2 and TRBJ2-5): EAGVAQSPRYKIIEKRQSVAFWCNPISGHATLYWYQQILGQGPKLLIQFQNNGVVDDSQLPKDRFSAERLKGVDSTLKIQPAKLEDSAVYLCASSLDLILGAQYFGPGTRLLVL.

This clone was counted a single time. The V gene is TRBV10-1, the J gene TRBJ1-6; tentatively, D is TRBD1 (6 bases). The V and J ends lost 1 base and 9 bases respectively, with 7 bases between them. This CDR3 comprises 13 residues. Looked up from germline, CDR1 is WNHNN and CDR2 is SYGVQD (reference sequence). The DNA for the CDR3 is TGCGCCAGCAGTGAGTTCAGGGGTTCACCCCTCCACTTT. This translates into CASSEFRGSPLHF.

This clone appeared once. The chain recombines TRBV2 with TRBJ2-7, with D unresolved. The germline V and J ends were trimmed by 6 bases and 4 bases, with 10 bases remaining between them. CDR3 length equals 12 residues. CDR1 and CDR2 (germline): SNHLY, FYNNEI. The CDR3 nucleotides are TGTGCCAGCAGGGAGACTTTGTACGAGCAGTACTTC. Translation: CASRETLYEQYF.

In its sample, this clone was seen once. The chain uses TRBV6-5 and TRBJ2-7; 8 positions match TRBD1. The CDR3 is 14 residues long. V lost 6 bases and J lost 2; bases outside the gene matches: 6. Germline loops: CDR1 MNHEY, CDR2 SVGAGI. CDR3 DNA sequence: TGTGCCAGCAGGCGGGACAGGCTAACCTACGAGCAGTACTTC. Translated: CASRRDRLTYEQYF.

The rearrangement joins TRBV6-1 to TRBJ1-1; tentative D call: TRBD1 (5 bases). V was cut by 7 bases and J by 1 base, with 13 bases left in between. This CDR3 is 14 amino acids long. Germline CDR1 reads MNHNS; CDR2 reads SASEGT. The CDR3 protein is CASILTGRNTEAFF. The CDR3 DNA follows: TGTGCCAGCATCCTTACAGGTAGGAACACTGAAGCTTTCTTT.